The rows below give T cell receptor beta chains drawn from one sample of a study of blood T cells in healthy people across ages. TCRdb reprocessed the 5' RACE reads via MiXCR and lists one record per CDR3 protein. The sample includes about 1.6 million distinct CDR3 sequences, approximately 32% of them seen just once. The material sequenced was blood. These receptors were collected from a woman in her 30s in good health. Each CDR3 is given with its conserved first and last residue. The D gene is left open where the match is weak. Size is stated for part of the rows, as once, few or many counts, or as a class when the clone is expanded.

j_gene,v_gene,d_gene,abundance,CDR3nt,CDR3aa
TRBJ2-1,TRBV12-5,-,few,TGTGCTAGTGGTTTGCATTCCGGAGACAATGAGCAGTTCTTC,CASGLHSGDNEQFF
TRBJ2-1,TRBV13,TRBD2,-,TGTGCCAGCACCGAAAGCGGGAGTAATGAGCAGTTCTTC,CASTESGSNEQFF
TRBJ1-5,TRBV9,-,-,TGTGCCAGCAGCGCCGGGGGCGGTGGTCAGCCCCAGCATTTT,CASSAGGGGQPQHF
TRBJ2-5,TRBV6-7,TRBD2,few,TGTGTCAGCAGGCTCTTACTAGCGGAGCCCCAAGAGACCCAGTACTTC,CVSRLLLAEPQETQYF
TRBJ1-1,TRBV6-5,TRBD1,-,TGTGCCAGCAGTTATACCGACGACAGGGGTCTCCCCCCTTTCTTT,CASSYTDDRGLPPFF
TRBJ2-7,TRBV27,TRBD1,-,TGTGCCAGCAGTTTAAGGCCGGGACAGGGGCTCGAGCAGTACTTC,CASSLRPGQGLEQYF
TRBJ2-3,TRBV25-1,TRBD1,-,TGTGCCAGTGAACCGACAGGGAGCACAGATACGCAGTATTTT,CASEPTGSTDTQYF
TRBJ2-7,TRBV5-5,TRBD1,few,TGTGCCAGCAGCCTCCGGGACAGGGGCCTTATTAGCGGGAACGGTGAGCAGTACTTC,CASSLRDRGLISGNGEQYF
TRBJ2-5,TRBV20-1,-,-,TGCAGTGCTAGTCATCGGACTACCGAGCTAGGGTCAGAGACCCAGTACTTC,CSASHRTTELGSETQYF
TRBJ2-3,TRBV6-1,-,few,TGTGCCAGCAGTATATCGCGGGGCCGCACAGATACGCAGTATTTT,CASSISRGRTDTQYF
TRBJ2-7,TRBV5-1,TRBD1,-,TGCACCAGCAGCTTGACTCCAGGGGGCTACGAGCAGTACTTC,CTSSLTPGGYEQYF
TRBJ2-7,TRBV28,-,-,TGTGCCAGCAGTTCCTATGTCGGGCGCGAGCAGTACTTC,CASSSYVGREQYF
TRBJ2-7,TRBV5-4,-,few,TGTGCCAGCAGCGAAGGCCAGGGGATCCTCTACGAGCAGTACTTC,CASSEGQGILYEQYF
TRBJ2-1,TRBV5-1,TRBD2,-,TGCGCCAGCAAGCCCGCTACTAGCGGGAGCTATGAGCAGTTCTTC,CASKPATSGSYEQFF
TRBJ2-3,TRBV5-1,-,-,TGCGCCAGCAGCAGCCGGGACTTCCGCACAGATACGCAGTATTTT,CASSSRDFRTDTQYF
TRBJ2-1,TRBV4-1,TRBD2,once,TGCGCCGGCAGCCAGATTCTACTAGCGGGGGGCGGCGACAATGAGCAGTTCTTC,CAGSQILLAGGGDNEQFF
TRBJ2-1,TRBV3-1,TRBD2,few,TGTGCCAGCAGCCAAGACGGACTAGCGGGAGGTGATGAGCAGTTCTTC,CASSQDGLAGGDEQFF
TRBJ1-2,TRBV5-8,-,once,TGTGCCAGCGCTTCCTATGGCTACACCTTC,CASASYGYTF
TRBJ2-7,TRBV5-1,-,many,TGCGCCAGCAGCTTGGAACCAGTGGGTATCGACGAGCAGTACTTC,CASSLEPVGIDEQYF
TRBJ1-2,TRBV18,TRBD1,few,TGTGCCAGCTCACCACGAGAGACAGGGGATGGCTACACCTTC,CASSPRETGDGYTF
TRBJ1-6,TRBV7-9,-,-,TGTGCCAGCAGCGGGGAGGGTGCCACTCATAATTCACCCCTCCACTTT,CASSGEGATHNSPLHF
TRBJ2-1,TRBV7-3,-,-,TGTGCCAGCAGCTTTTTGGGATTAGGGGAGCAGTTCTTC,CASSFLGLGEQFF
TRBJ1-1,TRBV12-3/TRBV12-4,TRBD1,-,TGTGCCAGCAGTGCCTACAGGGGACCCAGCACTGAAGCTTTCTTT,CASSAYRGPSTEAFF
TRBJ1-2,TRBV29-1,-,few,TGCAGCGTCTGGGGGGGGGATAACTATGGCTACACCTTC,CSVWGGDNYGYTF
TRBJ1-2,TRBV5-1,-,-,TGCGCCAGCAGCTTGGCTTCGTCAGCTAACTATGGCTACACCTTC,CASSLASSANYGYTF
TRBJ2-3,TRBV7-9,TRBD1,-,TGTGCCAGCAGCTTAGGGTCCGAGACAGGGGTAGATACGCAGTATTTT,CASSLGSETGVDTQYF
TRBJ2-3,TRBV10-3,-,-,TGTGCCAGCAAGGGGGATTATAGCACAGATACGCAGTATTTT,CASKGDYSTDTQYF
TRBJ2-7,TRBV28,-,few,TGTGCCACCATAAGCAACCTGAGCTCCTACGAGCAGTACTTC,CATISNLSSYEQYF
TRBJ2-1,TRBV7-2,-,few,TGTGCCAGCAGCCAAAGATGGGGTAATGAGCAGTTCTTC,CASSQRWGNEQFF
TRBJ2-7,TRBV20-1,TRBD2,-,TGCAGTGCTCGGGACTATCGAACCCCCTACGAGCAGTACTTC,CSARDYRTPYEQYF
TRBJ2-4,TRBV20-1,TRBD1,-,TGCAGTGCTAGACGGACAGGGGGCCCGGACAAAAACATTCAGTACTTC,CSARRTGGPDKNIQYF
TRBJ2-3,TRBV5-1,-,many,TGCGCCAGCAGCTTCCGAGGACTCACAGATACGCAGTATTTT,CASSFRGLTDTQYF
TRBJ1-5,TRBV21-1,-,-,TGTGCCAGCAGCAAAGGAACGGGACGGACTTATAGCAATCAGCCCCAGCATTTT,CASSKGTGRTYSNQPQHF
TRBJ1-1,TRBV28,-,few,TGTGCCAGCGCCGGGTCCACTGAAGCTTTCTTT,CASAGSTEAFF
TRBJ1-6,TRBV5-1,-,many,TGCGCCAGCAGCTTCGGCCAGGGAGGTTCACCCCTCCACTTT,CASSFGQGGSPLHF
TRBJ2-1,TRBV24-1,TRBD1,few,TGTGCCACCAGTGACAGGAGTAAGGGGGCTGAGCAGTTCTTC,CATSDRSKGAEQFF
TRBJ1-2,TRBV19,-,once,TGTGCCAGTAGTATCGACCGAACTAACTATGGCTACACCTTC,CASSIDRTNYGYTF
TRBJ1-4,TRBV4-2,TRBD1,few,TGTGCCAGCAGCCAAGAAAAGGGGAGGACAGGCGGTGAAAAACTGTTTTTT,CASSQEKGRTGGEKLFF
TRBJ2-6,TRBV20-1,-,once,TGCGGTGCTAGAATCTCTGGGGCCAACGTCCCGACTTTC,CGARISGANVPTF